What follows describes a single T cell receptor beta chain. This sample is part of a study of blood T cell repertoires in COVID-19. Across the whole study: Donors in the United States, Italy and Spain gave samples during acute or convalescent COVID-19. PBMCs, B-cell-depleted T cells, or T cells provided the cDNA or gDNA that made up the material.

In the source study's methods: Estimation of nucleated cell counts relied on the amplification of reference gene primers. Assay: immunoSEQ multiplex PCR; the TCRdb copy retains only in-frame clones and omits some. V and J calls and clone size are as listed in that table; D and trimming were resolved from the DNA. The sample has about 74,000 clones; roughly 78% are singletons. The sample taken for sequencing was peripheral blood. The sequence was collected from a human donor in a cohort sampled during active COVID-19.

In DNA form, the CDR3 reads TGTGCCACCAGCAGAGATATAGTTGGGGCAGCCTACAATGAGCAGTTCTTC. This gives the protein CATSRDIVGAAYNEQFF. This chain joins TRBV15 and TRBJ2-1, with D perhaps TRBD1 (5 bases). Germline CDR1 LNHNV, CDR2 YYDKDF (reference sequence). The V gene lost 0 bases and the J gene lost 2 bases, with 14 bases spanning the gap. The CDR3 covers 17 residues.